Listed here are 10 T cell receptor beta chains from one sample, sequenced in a study of T cell responses to AZD1222 COVID-19 vaccine. Sequencing was performed with immunoSEQ multiplex PCR; in TCRdb, only in-frame clones are kept and a portion is missing. The sample lists 130,000 or so clones; 93% were seen once. Sequenced here: peripheral blood, sampled on day 0 of AZD1222 vaccination. These receptors all stem from an adult in good health.

This rearrangement joins TRBV19 to TRBJ1-2; D is ambiguous. Germline CDR1 is LNHDA and CDR2 is SQIVND (reference sequence). This CDR3 is 11 amino acids long. Trimming removed 6 bases at V and 5 bases at J, with 7 bases between. In DNA, the CDR3 is TGTGCCAGTAGCAGTACTTATGGCTACACCTTC. Translation gives CASSSTYGYTF.

The chain carries TRBV19 and TRBJ2-1; a possible D gene is TRBD1 (6 bases). Per germline, CDR1 LNHDA and CDR2 SQIVND (reference sequence). Between the trimmed V and J ends, which lost 10 bases and 0 bases, there was a span of 10 bases. The CDR3 runs 13 residues. The CDR3 protein is CATQDSSYNEQFF. Written as DNA, the CDR3 is TGTGCCACCCAGGACAGCTCCTACAATGAGCAGTTCTTC. The full variable domain, with the rest looked up from reference TRBV19 and TRBJ2-1, is DGGITQSPKYLFRKEGQNVTLSCEQNLNHDAMYWYRQDPGQGLRLIYYSQIVNDFQKGDIAEGYSVSREKKESFPLTVTSAQKNPTAFYLCATQDSSYNEQFFGPGTRLTVL.

The rearrangement links TRBV30 to TRBJ1-1; D may be TRBD1 (6 bases). CDR1 is GTSNPN, CDR2 SVGIG, per germline (reference sequence). Trimming pared 3 bases from V and 3 bases from J, leaving 14 bases between. The CDR3 length is 14 residues. CDR3 residues: CAWRDRYRDTEAFF. Here the CDR3 DNA reads TGTGCCTGGAGGGATAGATACAGGGACACTGAAGCTTTCTTT.

This chain joins TRBV4-1 and TRBJ2-7; unclear D gene. The CDR3 has 14 amino acids. Germline assignment: CDR1 MGHRA and CDR2 YSYEKL. The V gene lost 0 bases and the J gene lost 3 bases, with 9 bases spanning the gap. CDR3 DNA sequence: TGCGCCAGCAGCCAAGACAGTACGTACTACGAGCAGTACTTC. Its protein product is CASSQDSTYYEQYF.

J is TRBJ2-2 and V is TRBV6-5; no firm D call. Germline V gives CDR1 MNHEY, CDR2 SVGAGI. Trimming stripped 2 bases from V and 4 bases from J, with 11 bases between. CDR3 length: 15 residues. CDR3 nucleotide sequence: TGTGCCAGCAGTTACAACACACTCCCCACCGGGGAGCTGTTTTTT. This encodes CASSYNTLPTGELFF.

The chain uses TRBV29-1 and TRBJ2-7; no definite D call. The V and J ends lost 3 bases and 0 bases respectively, with 12 bases between them. The CDR3 sequence is 14 residues long. CDR1 SQVTM and CDR2 ANQGSEA come from the germline V gene. CDR3 amino acids: CSVEWVDGSYEQYF. CDR3 coding DNA: TGCAGCGTTGAGTGGGTTGACGGCTCCTACGAGCAGTACTTC.

The chain combines TRBV6-5 with TRBJ1-2; 8 bases agree with TRBD1. Germline V lookup: CDR1 MNHEY, CDR2 SVGAGI. CDR3 size: 12 residues. With V trimmed by 6 bases and J by 9 bases, 6 bases remained unmatched. CDR3 amino acids: CASSDWTGSYTF. In DNA form, the CDR3 reads TGTGCCAGCAGCGATTGGACAGGGAGCTACACCTTC.

CDR3 sequence reads: CASSQTGPQYGYTF. The DNA of the CDR3 is TGCGCCAGCAGCCAAACCGGGCCCCAATATGGCTACACCTTC. The chain has TRBV4-1 and TRBJ1-2; D call uncertain. V shed 2 bases and J shed 5 bases, with 12 bases lying between them. CDR3 length: 14 residues. Germline V CDR1 and CDR2: MGHRA, YSYEKL.

This clone was seen only a few times. The chain is built from TRBV7-9 and TRBJ1-1, with 9 bases fitting TRBD1. J was trimmed by 1 base and V by 3 bases; bases with no gene match: 6. CDR3 length: 16 amino acids. CDR1 and CDR2 (germline): SEHNR, FQNEAQ (reference sequence). The CDR3 nucleotides read TGTGCCAGCAGCTTTCCAACAGGGGGCCGGAACACTGAAGCTTTCTTT. It yields the protein CASSFPTGGRNTEAFF.

This sequence joins TRBV29-1 and TRBJ1-5, with TRBD1 as a possible D gene (6 bases). Germline CDR1 and CDR2: SQVTM and ANQGSEA. The CDR3 is made up of 13 amino acids. Trimming cost V 4 bases and J 4 bases, with 11 bases left between them. Here the CDR3 DNA reads TGCAGCGTTGTACAGGGTACTAATCAGCCCCAGCATTTT. This gives the protein CSVVQGTNQPQHF.